What follows are 21 T cell receptor beta chains derived from one specimen sequenced in a study of T-cell memory formation after mild COVID-19. TCRdb processed the 5' RACE reads anew with MiXCR; each CDR3 protein has one entry. The data contain just under 150,000 distinct CDR3 sequences, about a fifth of them singletons. Sequencing used PBMCs or a T cell subset sorted from them (not recorded which). The receptors stem from an adult woman who had mild COVID-19 (a few samples of this study predate the infection). Cell type and time point are not known.

The chain recombines TRBV27 with TRBJ2-3, with a possible D match to TRBD2 (6 bases). The germline V gene has CDR1 MNHEY and CDR2 SMNVEV (reference sequence). Trimming left V 6 bases short and J 1 base short, with 14 bases between. The CDR3 has 15 amino acids. CDR3 amino acids: CASRSPGLGTDTQYF. CDR3 in DNA: TGTGCCAGCAGATCACCGGGACTGGGCACAGATACGCAGTATTTT.

CDR3 coding DNA: TGTGCCAGCAGAGAGGACAGGGCAGTCAGCAATCAGCCCCAGCATTTT. It encodes CASREDRAVSNQPQHF. The V call is TRBV2, the J call TRBJ1-5; 8 bases are a match to TRBD1. V lost 6 bases and J lost 1; bases outside the gene matches: 8. Germline loops: CDR1 SNHLY, CDR2 FYNNEI. CDR3 size: 16 residues.

This clonotype has just a few counts. The DNA of the CDR3 is TGTGCCAGCAACGTTAGGGGGGTCGCCTACAATGAGCAGTTCTTC. It is translated as CASNVRGVAYNEQFF. This chain links TRBV9 with TRBJ2-1, with D tentatively TRBD1 or TRBD2 (6 bases each). Germline CDR1 reads SGDLS; CDR2 reads YYNGEE. The V end was cut by 6 bases, the J end by 2 bases, with 15 bases between. The CDR3 is 15 residues long.

This clonotype showed up just a few times. This chain uses TRBV5-1 with TRBJ2-2; D is unresolved. V was shortened by 6 bases and J by 4 bases, with 10 bases between the two germline ends. CDR1 and CDR2 (germline): SGHRS, YFSETQ. The CDR3 spans 13 residues. CDR3 in amino acids: CASKSSGTGELFF. DNA for the CDR3: TGCGCCAGCAAGAGTTCAGGCACCGGGGAGCTGTTTTTT.

CDR3 coding DNA: TGTGCCAGCAGCCGGACAGGGACCTACGAGCAGTACTTC. Translating it yields CASSRTGTYEQYF. The rearrangement uses TRBV12-3 or TRBV12-4 and TRBJ2-7; 8 nucleotides line up with TRBD1. CDR3 length: 13 residues. V shed 6 bases and J 2 bases; nucleotides not matched to a gene: 3.

There are many counts of this clonotype. The CDR3 protein is CSVGGTGNYGYTF. In DNA, the CDR3 is TGCAGCGTTGGAGGGACAGGGAACTATGGCTACACCTTC. The chain joins TRBV29-1 to TRBJ1-2; TRBD1 matches at 9 bases. The CDR3 length is 13 residues. Germline loops: CDR1 SQVTM, CDR2 ANQGSEA. J lost 2 bases, V lost 4 bases, and 2 bases had no gene match.

The rearrangement joins TRBV12-3 or TRBV12-4 to TRBJ2-7, with a tentative D call TRBD1 (5 bases). Trimming took 6 bases from V and 3 from J, leaving 15 bases between them. The CDR3 length is 14 residues. CDR3: CASSLEQENYEQYF. Here the CDR3 DNA reads TGTGCCAGCAGCCTGGAACAGGAGAACTACGAGCAGTACTTC.

This chain connects TRBV7-2 to TRBJ1-2, with 9 bases identical to TRBD1. Germline CDR1 is SGHTA and CDR2 is FQGNSA. V trimming: 3 bases; J trimming: 9 bases; junction bases outside the gene matches: 14. The CDR3 runs 16 residues. CDR3 coding DNA: TGTGCCAGCAGCTTCGGAAACCCAACAGGGGGCGGACGCTACACCTTC. This gives the protein CASSFGNPTGGGRYTF.

CDR3 bases: TGCGCCAGCAGTGAGACTAGCCCAGATACGCAGTATTTT. This encodes CASSETSPDTQYF. The chain is built from TRBV10-2 and TRBJ2-3; a weak D match, TRBD2 (6 bases). The CDR3 is 13 residues long. Trimming stripped 2 bases from V and 4 bases from J, with 7 bases between. Germline lookup yields CDR1 WSHSY and CDR2 SAAADI.

There are a few counts of this clonotype. The V call is TRBV7-3, the J call TRBJ2-1; TRBD2 matches 15 bases. The V and J ends lost 3 bases and 0 bases, in that order; junction bases with no gene match: 12. The V gene's germline CDR1 is SGHTA and CDR2 FQGTGA. The CDR3 loop spans 21 amino acids. CDR3: CASSFSGLAGGEVSSYNEQFF. For the CDR3, the DNA is TGTGCCAGCAGCTTTTCCGGACTAGCGGGAGGGGAAGTAAGCTCCTACAATGAGCAGTTCTTC.

This clonotype has just a few counts. The J gene is TRBJ2-2, the V gene TRBV5-1, with D hard to call. CDR3 size: 14 residues. Trimming stripped 0 bases from V and 7 bases from J, with 10 bases between. The germline gives CDR1 SGHRS, CDR2 YFSETQ. The CDR3 loop is CASSLAGPDGELFF. CDR3 bases: TGCGCCAGCAGCTTGGCCGGACCGGACGGGGAGCTGTTTTTT.

CDR3 region: CATSDFKGGKLFF. The CDR3 nucleotides are TGTGCCACCAGTGATTTCAAGGGTGGAAAACTGTTTTTT. The chain uses TRBV24-1 and TRBJ1-4; D is ambiguous. Germline V gives CDR1 KGHDR, CDR2 SFDVKD. Deletions cut 1 base from V and 10 bases from J, with 9 bases between. The CDR3 has 13 amino acids.

This clonotype was found once. This chain uses TRBV7-2 with TRBJ2-7; the match to TRBD1 covers 8 bases. Losses at the gene ends were 0 bases for V and 4 bases for J; bases not matched to a gene: 5. Germline V lookup: CDR1 SGHTA, CDR2 FQGNSA. The CDR3 totals 15 residues. This CDR3 is CASSLAQGASYEQYF. CDR3 coding DNA: TGTGCCAGCAGCTTAGCGCAGGGGGCGTCGTACGAGCAGTACTTC. Full variable domain (remainder filled in from reference TRBV7-2 and TRBJ2-7): GAGVSQSPSNKVTEKGKDVELRCDPISGHTALYWYRQSLGQGLEFLIYFQGNSAPDKSGLPSDRFSAERTGGSVSTLTIQRTQQEDSAVYLCASSLAQGASYEQYFGPGTRLTVT.

V gene TRBV5-8 combines with J gene TRBJ1-2, with no clear D. The CDR3 is made up of 16 amino acids. V was pared by 4 bases and J by 4 bases, with 20 bases between. CDR1 SGHTS and CDR2 YDEGEE come from the germline V gene. CDR3 region: CASSTATGPLVYGYTF. CDR3 sequence (DNA): TGTGCCAGCAGCACCGCGACCGGTCCTTTGGTCTATGGCTACACCTTC.

This CDR3 is CASTLSGGGFTDTQYF. In DNA form, the CDR3 reads TGTGCCAGCACCCTCTCTGGCGGGGGGTTCACAGATACGCAGTATTTT. The chain joins TRBV7-9 to TRBJ2-3, with 8 bases fitting TRBD2. From germline, CDR1 is SEHNR and CDR2 FQNEAQ (reference sequence). The CDR3 is made up of 16 amino acids. J lost 2 bases, V lost 7 bases, and 11 bases had no gene match.

V is TRBV10-3 and J is TRBJ1-1, with D possibly being TRBD1 (5 bases). The CDR3 has 13 amino acids. Germline V lookup: CDR1 ENHRY, CDR2 SYGVKD. V lost 6 bases and J lost 1, with 9 bases in between. The CDR3 nucleotides read TGTGCCATCAGCCCGGGGACGAACACTGAAGCTTTCTTT. Translation: CAISPGTNTEAFF.

V usage is TRBV24-1 and J usage is TRBJ2-2, with D perhaps TRBD2 (6 bases). The CDR3 runs to 17 residues. Germline V gene sequence: CDR1 KGHDR, CDR2 SFDVKD. V was cut by 0 bases and J by 0 bases, with 10 bases left in between. The CDR3 sequence is CATSDLGRGPNTGELFF. DNA of the CDR3: TGTGCCACCAGTGATTTGGGGCGGGGCCCGAACACCGGGGAGCTGTTTTTT.

This clonotype turned up a few times. The CDR3 is CASSVGTGPTDTQYF. In DNA form, the CDR3 reads TGTGCCAGCAGCGTAGGGACAGGGCCCACAGATACGCAGTATTTT. The V call is TRBV9, the J call TRBJ2-3; 8 bases line up with TRBD1. The V gene's germline CDR1 is SGDLS and CDR2 YYNGEE. The CDR3 loop spans 15 amino acids. V lost 0 bases to trimming and J lost 2 bases; unmatched junction nucleotides: 2.

The chain recombines TRBV20-1 with TRBJ2-2, with D possibly called TRBD1 or TRBD2 (6 bases each). Germline assignment: CDR1 DFQATT and CDR2 SNEGSKA (reference sequence). The CDR3 runs 15 residues. V was shortened by 5 bases and J by 1 base, with 14 bases between the two germline ends. The CDR3 nucleotides read TGCAGTGCTGATAGGCGGGGACAGAACACCGGGGAGCTGTTTTTT. Translating it yields CSADRRGQNTGELFF.

The chain couples TRBV3-1 to TRBJ2-7; TRBD1 matches 7 bases. V lost 0 bases, J lost 0 bases, and 2 bases stayed unmatched. Germline CDR1 and CDR2: LGHDT and YNNKEL (reference sequence). This CDR3 is 15 amino acids long. CDR3 sequence reads: CASSQERGLSYEQYF. The CDR3, as DNA: TGTGCCAGCAGCCAAGAGAGGGGGCTCTCCTACGAGCAGTACTTC.

This clonotype was seen a handful of times. The J gene is TRBJ2-1, the V gene TRBV9, with 7 bases lining up with TRBD2. CDR1 and CDR2 from the germline V gene are SGDLS and YYNGEE. J was trimmed by 7 bases and V by 4 bases; bases with no gene match: 17. The CDR3 extends over 17 amino acids. The CDR3 reads CASSPRGVGGKGNEQFF. The DNA of the CDR3 is TGTGCCAGCAGCCCCCGAGGCGTGGGGGGGAAGGGGAATGAGCAGTTCTTC.